The T cell receptor beta chain described here comes from a study of blood T cell repertoires in COVID-19. Assay used: immunoSEQ multiplex PCR; TCRdb lists only in-frame clones, some missing. Seen here are under 200,000 clones, around 78% observed once, and the top ten hold 3.5% to 5%. Participant age was roughly 18 to 90 years, and participants resided in around 24 US areas. Cohorts were determined from participant-reported clinical history. Comment on this clone: Other DNA sequences in the sample encode the same CDR3.

The clonotype comes from a woman aged 50 to 65 who had recovered from COVID-19. Source material: PBMCs or T cells enriched from blood (not recorded which).

CDR3 bases: TGCGCCAGCAGCCAAGTCGGGACAACTAATGAAAAACTGTTTTTT. As protein: CASSQVGTTNEKLFF. The rearrangement joins TRBV4-1 to TRBJ1-4; D remains unclear. CDR3 length equals 15 residues. V was clipped by 1 base and J by 0 bases, with 6 bases between them. CDR1 is MGHRA and CDR2 is YSYEKL in the germline V gene.